Listed here are 17 T cell receptor beta chains from one sample, sequenced in a study of T cells in Graves' hyperthyroidism and ophthalmopathy. RNA transcripts were the template for amplifying TCR beta CDR3 regions. The TCR CDR3 was amplified in a first-round RT-PCR using the HTBI primer set. Each CDR3 protein is one row after TCRdb ran MiXCR on the multiplex PCR reads. The data show around 350,000 distinct CDR3 sequences, with roughly 15% seen just once and about 20% held by the top ten. Sequencing was performed on blood. The receptors were sampled from a woman in her fifties or sixties with Graves' ophthalmopathy.

The chain links TRBV25-1 to TRBJ2-7, with 10 bases fitting TRBD1. J gave up 5 bases and V 4 bases, and 8 bases lay outside the gene matches. The CDR3 runs 15 residues. Germline values: CDR1 MGHDK, CDR2 SYGVNS. CDR3 sequence: CASSAPGQGRHEQYF. CDR3 in DNA: TGTGCCAGCAGTGCGCCGGGACAGGGGAGGCACGAGCAGTACTTC.

This clonotype showed up many times. The V and J genes are TRBV12-3 or TRBV12-4 and TRBJ2-5; the match to TRBD2 covers 9 bases. The CDR3 consists of 15 residues. The ends lost 5 bases at V and 1 base at J; junction bases unmatched: 5. The CDR3 is CASSLSGLAQETQYF. In nucleotides, the CDR3 is TGTGCCAGCAGTCTATCGGGACTAGCCCAAGAGACCCAGTACTTC.

This clonotype was observed many times. This sequence joins TRBV3-1 and TRBJ2-1; D may match TRBD1 or TRBD2 (5 bases each). The CDR3 totals 19 residues. V was shortened by 3 bases and J by 3 bases, with 24 bases between the two germline ends. The germline gives CDR1 LGHDT, CDR2 YNNKEL (reference sequence). The CDR3 coding sequence is TGTGCCAGCAGCCACCGGGGAGACAGTGAGGGGTTTGTCTACAATGAGCAGTTCTTC. Translated: CASSHRGDSEGFVYNEQFF.

This chain joins TRBV12-5 and TRBJ1-1; the match to TRBD1 covers 8 bases. The CDR3 extends over 16 amino acids. V dropped 0 bases and J dropped 1; count of bases not matched to a gene: 4. CDR1 is LGHNT and CDR2 is FRNRAP in the germline V gene. The CDR3 region is CASGLVRGQENTEAFF. CDR3 in DNA: TGTGCTAGTGGTTTGGTTCGGGGACAGGAGAACACTGAAGCTTTCTTT.

This clonotype was counted at least ten times. The V call is TRBV12-3 or TRBV12-4, the J call TRBJ2-1, with D possibly being TRBD2 (6 bases). V was clipped by 0 bases and J by 5 bases, with 11 bases between them. The CDR3 contains 15 residues. CDR3 nucleotide sequence: TGTGCCAGCAGTTTAGCGGGACTTTTTAACAATGAGCAGTTCTTC. This translates into CASSLAGLFNNEQFF.

This clonotype was seen more than once but under ten times. The chain combines TRBV27 with TRBJ2-1, with D maybe TRBD1 (6 bases). The CDR3 length is 17 residues. Trimming stripped 2 bases from V and 7 bases from J, with 21 bases between. Germline assignment: CDR1 MNHEY and CDR2 SMNVEV (reference sequence). The CDR3 is CASSLGVIFGQRNEQFF. The CDR3 DNA is TGTGCCAGCAGTTTAGGTGTGATCTTTGGACAGAGGAATGAGCAGTTCTTC.

This clonotype was counted ten times or more. This chain links TRBV20-1 with TRBJ2-1; D may be TRBD1 (5 bases). Trimming took off 0 bases at V and 4 bases at J, with 16 bases between the two ends. Germline V gene data show CDR1 as DFQATT and CDR2 as SNEGSKA (reference sequence). CDR3 length: 16 amino acids. CDR3: CSARDRGPRRYNEQFF. The CDR3 DNA reads as TGCAGTGCTAGAGATAGGGGCCCACGTCGATACAATGAGCAGTTCTTC.

V gene TRBV5-1 combines with J gene TRBJ2-2, with D possibly TRBD2 on 6 matching bases. V gave up 1 base and J gave up 4 bases, with 11 bases separating them. The CDR3 runs 15 residues. Germline V gene data show CDR1 as SGHRS and CDR2 as YFSETQ. The CDR3 loop reads CASSLYQGGTGELFF. In nucleotides, the CDR3 is TGCGCCAGCAGCTTGTATCAGGGAGGCACCGGGGAGCTGTTTTTT.

On this clonotype: This may stem from a read error, because a much larger clone lies one nucleotide away. Because the CDR3 is missing its conserved closing phenylalanine or tryptophan, this is likely a read error. The rearrangement links TRBV12-3 or TRBV12-4 to TRBJ2-3; D not resolved. This CDR3 has 13 residues. Trimming shortened V by 2 bases and J by 8 bases, and 11 bases separated the two germline ends. Here the CDR3 reads CASSLKADSTQYY. CDR3 nucleotide sequence: TGTGCCAGCAGTTTAAAGGCAGATTCTACGCAGTATTAT.

This clonotype appeared many times. The rearrangement uses TRBV5-1 and TRBJ2-7; 11 bases match TRBD1. From germline, CDR1 is SGHRS and CDR2 YFSETQ. With V trimmed by 5 bases and J by 5 bases, 3 bases remained unmatched. CDR3 length: 13 amino acids. Here the CDR3 reads CASRRTGGDEQYF. DNA of the CDR3: TGCGCCAGCAGACGGACAGGGGGCGACGAGCAGTACTTC.

This clonotype appeared once. The rearrangement links TRBV12-3 or TRBV12-4 to TRBJ1-5; no reliable D call. CDR3 length equals 13 residues. Between the trimmed V and J ends, which lost 3 bases and 4 bases, there was a span of 7 bases. The CDR3: CASSFGYNQPQHF. DNA of the CDR3: TGTGCCAGCAGTTTTGGGTATAATCAGCCCCAGCATTTT.

The rearrangement uses TRBV10-3 and TRBJ2-1; the match to TRBD2 covers 9 bases. Germline V gives CDR1 ENHRY, CDR2 SYGVKD. The CDR3 consists of 13 residues. The ends lost 9 bases at V and 8 bases at J; junction bases unmatched: 8. CDR3 DNA: TGTGCCATTGCGCGACTAGCGGAAGATGAGCAGTTCTTC. This codes for CAIARLAEDEQFF.

This chain joins TRBV6-5 and TRBJ1-3, with D unclear. Between the trimmed V and J ends, which lost 3 bases and 2 bases, there was a span of 17 bases. From germline, CDR1 is MNHEY and CDR2 SVGAGI. This CDR3 contains 17 residues. This CDR3 reads CASSYHSRGWAGNTIYF. The CDR3 DNA reads as TGTGCCAGCAGTTATCATAGTCGGGGATGGGCTGGAAACACCATATATTTT.

V is TRBV19 and J is TRBJ1-4, with TRBD1 as a possible D gene (6 bases). CDR1 is LNHDA and CDR2 is SQIVND in the germline V gene (reference sequence). The CDR3 is made up of 16 amino acids. Trimming shortened V by 7 bases and J by 0 bases, and 15 bases separated the two germline ends. CDR3 coding DNA: TGTGCCAGTACCAACAGGCCAGGGGCAACTAATGAAAAACTGTTTTTT. Amino acid sequence: CASTNRPGATNEKLFF.

This clonotype was recorded many times. The chain couples TRBV30 to TRBJ1-1; D not certain. Looked up from germline, CDR1 is GTSNPN and CDR2 is SVGIG (reference sequence). The ends were cut back, 4 bases at V and 1 base at J, with 13 bases in the middle. The length of the CDR3 is 14 residues. DNA for the CDR3: TGTGCCTGGAAGGACGCATATGGGAACACTGAAGCTTTCTTT. It codes for CAWKDAYGNTEAFF.

This rearrangement joins TRBV4-1 to TRBJ2-7; D possibly corresponds to TRBD1 (5 bases). Germline assignment: CDR1 MGHRA and CDR2 YSYEKL. CDR3 length: 14 residues. Deletions cut 0 bases from V and 6 bases from J, with 12 bases between. In nucleotides, the CDR3 is TGCGCCAGCAGCCAAGATTCGGCAGGGATCGAGCAGTACTTC. It translates to CASSQDSAGIEQYF.

This clonotype was counted between two and nine times. Compared with germline, one end of the junction differs, possibly owing to a read error. The chain combines TRBV3-1 with TRBJ2-5; 10 positions agree with TRBD2. The CDR3 loop spans 16 amino acids. The germline V gene encodes CDR1 LGHDT and CDR2 YNNKEL (reference sequence). The CDR3 nucleotides read TGTGCCAGCACCCAAGTCGGTCCAGCGGGAGGGCTCATCCAGTACTTC. Translating it yields CASTQVGPAGGLIQYF.